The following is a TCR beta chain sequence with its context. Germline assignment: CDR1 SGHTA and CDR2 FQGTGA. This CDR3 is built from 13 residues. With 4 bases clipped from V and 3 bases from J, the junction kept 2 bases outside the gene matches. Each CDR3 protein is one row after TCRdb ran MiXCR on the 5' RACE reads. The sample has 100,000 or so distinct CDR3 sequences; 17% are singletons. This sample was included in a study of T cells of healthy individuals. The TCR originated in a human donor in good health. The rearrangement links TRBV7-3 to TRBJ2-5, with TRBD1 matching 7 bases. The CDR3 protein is CASSSGTEETQYF. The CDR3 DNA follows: TGTGCCAGCAGCTCTGGGACAGAAGAGACCCAGTACTTC.